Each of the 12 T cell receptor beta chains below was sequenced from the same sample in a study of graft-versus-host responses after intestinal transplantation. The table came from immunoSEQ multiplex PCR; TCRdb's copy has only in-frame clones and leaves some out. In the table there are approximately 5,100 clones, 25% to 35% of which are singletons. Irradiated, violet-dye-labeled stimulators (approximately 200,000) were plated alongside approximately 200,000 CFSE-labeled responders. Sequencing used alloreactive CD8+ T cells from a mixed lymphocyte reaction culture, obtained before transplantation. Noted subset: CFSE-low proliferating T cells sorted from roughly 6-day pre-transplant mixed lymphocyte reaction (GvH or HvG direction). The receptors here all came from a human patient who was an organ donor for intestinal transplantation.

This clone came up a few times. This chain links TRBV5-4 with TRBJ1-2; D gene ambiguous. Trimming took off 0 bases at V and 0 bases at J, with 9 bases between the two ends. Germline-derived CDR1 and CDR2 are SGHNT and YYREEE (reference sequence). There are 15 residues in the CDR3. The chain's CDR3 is CASSLVQATNYGYTF. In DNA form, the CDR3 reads TGTGCCAGCAGCTTGGTCCAGGCCACTAACTATGGCTACACCTTC.

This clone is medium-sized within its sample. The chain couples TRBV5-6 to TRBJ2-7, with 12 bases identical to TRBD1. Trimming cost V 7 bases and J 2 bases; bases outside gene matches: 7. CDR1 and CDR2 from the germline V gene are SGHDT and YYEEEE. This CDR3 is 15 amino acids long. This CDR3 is CASAGWDRGPYEQYV. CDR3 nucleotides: TGTGCCAGCGCCGGTTGGGACAGGGGGCCCTACGAGCAGTACGTC.

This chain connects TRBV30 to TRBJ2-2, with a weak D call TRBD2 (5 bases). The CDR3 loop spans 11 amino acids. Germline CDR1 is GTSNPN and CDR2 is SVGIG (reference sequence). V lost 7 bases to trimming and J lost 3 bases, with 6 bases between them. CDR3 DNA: TGTGCCTTGGAGGACACCGGGGAGCTGTTTTTT. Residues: CALEDTGELFF.

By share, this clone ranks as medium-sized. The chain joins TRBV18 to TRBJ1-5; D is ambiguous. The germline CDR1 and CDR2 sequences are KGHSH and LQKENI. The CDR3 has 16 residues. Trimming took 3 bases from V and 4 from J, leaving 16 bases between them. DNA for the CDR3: TGTGCCAGCTCACCTCCGGCGCCTCAGAGGAATCAGCCCCAGCATTTT. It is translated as CASSPPAPQRNQPQHF.

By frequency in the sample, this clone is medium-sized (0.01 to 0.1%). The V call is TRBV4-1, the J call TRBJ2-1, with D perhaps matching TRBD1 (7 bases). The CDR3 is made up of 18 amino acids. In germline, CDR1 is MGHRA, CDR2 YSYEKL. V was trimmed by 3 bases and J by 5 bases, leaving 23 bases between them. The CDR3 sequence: CASSHSSPGQEGDNEQFF. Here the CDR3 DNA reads TGCGCCAGCAGCCACTCTTCACCTGGACAGGAGGGGGACAATGAGCAGTTCTTC.

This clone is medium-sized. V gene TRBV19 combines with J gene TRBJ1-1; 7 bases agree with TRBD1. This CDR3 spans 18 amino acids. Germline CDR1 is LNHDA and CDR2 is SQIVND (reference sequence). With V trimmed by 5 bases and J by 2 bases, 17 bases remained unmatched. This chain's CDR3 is CASSSPSDRSYLNTEAFF. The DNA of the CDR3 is TGTGCCAGTAGTTCTCCATCGGACAGGAGCTACCTAAACACTGAAGCTTTCTTT.

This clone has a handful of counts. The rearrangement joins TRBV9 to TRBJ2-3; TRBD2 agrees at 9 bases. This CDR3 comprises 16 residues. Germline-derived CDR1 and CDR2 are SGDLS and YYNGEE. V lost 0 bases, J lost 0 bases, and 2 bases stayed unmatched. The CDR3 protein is CASSVEAGGSTDTQYF. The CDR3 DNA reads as TGTGCCAGCAGCGTAGAGGCGGGGGGGAGCACAGATACGCAGTATTTT.

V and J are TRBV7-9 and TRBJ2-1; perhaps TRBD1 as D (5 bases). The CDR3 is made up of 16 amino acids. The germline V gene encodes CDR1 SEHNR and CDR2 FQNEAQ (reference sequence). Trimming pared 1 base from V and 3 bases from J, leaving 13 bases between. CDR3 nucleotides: TGTGCCAGCAGCTTAGGCCCTAGACAGAACTACAATGAGCAGTTCTTC. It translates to CASSLGPRQNYNEQFF.

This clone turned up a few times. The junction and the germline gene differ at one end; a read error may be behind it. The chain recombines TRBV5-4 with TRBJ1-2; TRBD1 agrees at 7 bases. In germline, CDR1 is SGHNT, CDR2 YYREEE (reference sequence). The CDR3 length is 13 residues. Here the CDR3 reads CASSQVGGPGYTF. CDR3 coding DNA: TGCGCCAGCAGCCAAGTAGGGGGCCCTGGCTACACCTTC.

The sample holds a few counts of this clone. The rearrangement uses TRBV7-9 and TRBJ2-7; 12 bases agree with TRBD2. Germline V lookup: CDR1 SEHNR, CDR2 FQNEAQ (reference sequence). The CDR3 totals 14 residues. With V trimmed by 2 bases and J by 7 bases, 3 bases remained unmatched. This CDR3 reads CASSLMTSGGEQYV. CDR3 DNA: TGTGCCAGCAGCTTAATGACTAGCGGGGGAGAGCAGTACGTC.

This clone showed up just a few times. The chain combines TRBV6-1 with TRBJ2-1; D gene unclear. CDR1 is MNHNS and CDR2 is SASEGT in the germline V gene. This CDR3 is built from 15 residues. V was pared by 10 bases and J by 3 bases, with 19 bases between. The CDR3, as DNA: TGTGCCACCACTGCACGTGGGCCAAGCTACAATGAGCAGTTCTTC. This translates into CATTARGPSYNEQFF.

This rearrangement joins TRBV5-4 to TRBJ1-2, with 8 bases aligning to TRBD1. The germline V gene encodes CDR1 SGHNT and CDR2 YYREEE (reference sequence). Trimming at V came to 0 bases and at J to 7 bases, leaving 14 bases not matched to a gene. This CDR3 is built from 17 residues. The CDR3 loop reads CASSLADREDYVFGYTF. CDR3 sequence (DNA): TGTGCCAGCAGCTTGGCGGACAGGGAGGACTATGTCTTTGGCTACACCTTC.